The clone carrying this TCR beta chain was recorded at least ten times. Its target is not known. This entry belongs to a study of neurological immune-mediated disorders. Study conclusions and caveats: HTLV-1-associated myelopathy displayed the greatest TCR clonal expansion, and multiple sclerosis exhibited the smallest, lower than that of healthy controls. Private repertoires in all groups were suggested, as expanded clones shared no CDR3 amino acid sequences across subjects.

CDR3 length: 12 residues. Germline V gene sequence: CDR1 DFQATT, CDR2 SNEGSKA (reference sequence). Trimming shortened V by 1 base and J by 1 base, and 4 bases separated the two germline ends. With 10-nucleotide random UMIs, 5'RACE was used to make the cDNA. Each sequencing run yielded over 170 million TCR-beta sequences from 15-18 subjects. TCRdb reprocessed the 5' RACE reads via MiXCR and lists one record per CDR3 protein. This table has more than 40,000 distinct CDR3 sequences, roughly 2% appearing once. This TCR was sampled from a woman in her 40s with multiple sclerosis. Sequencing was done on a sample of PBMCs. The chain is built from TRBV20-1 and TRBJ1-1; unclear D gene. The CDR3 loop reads CSARVGNTEAFF. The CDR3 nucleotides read TGCAGTGCTAGAGTCGGGAACACTGAAGCTTTCTTT.